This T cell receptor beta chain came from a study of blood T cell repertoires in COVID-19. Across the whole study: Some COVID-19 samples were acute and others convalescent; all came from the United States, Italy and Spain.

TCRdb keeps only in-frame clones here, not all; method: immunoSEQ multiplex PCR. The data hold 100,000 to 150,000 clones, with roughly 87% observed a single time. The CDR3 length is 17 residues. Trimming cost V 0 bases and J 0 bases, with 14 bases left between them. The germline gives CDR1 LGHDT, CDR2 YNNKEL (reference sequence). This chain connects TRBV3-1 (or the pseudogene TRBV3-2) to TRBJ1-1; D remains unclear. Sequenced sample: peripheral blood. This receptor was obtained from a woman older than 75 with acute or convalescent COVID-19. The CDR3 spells CASSQERSAYMNTEAFF. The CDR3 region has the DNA TGTGCCAGCAGCCAAGAGCGGTCTGCTTACATGAACACTGAAGCTTTCTTT.